This T cell receptor beta chain was retrieved from a study of blood T cell repertoires in COVID-19. Study summary: PBMCs, B-cell-depleted T cells, or T cells were the source of the cDNA or gDNA that made up the material.

Libraries were prepared by immunoSEQ multiplex PCR; TCRdb keeps only in-frame clonotypes and omits some of them. This sample has more than 200,000 clones; approximately 90% occur once, and the top ten carry 1.9%. The cohort comprised adults aged roughly 18 to 95 years residing in around 25 US areas. Material for sequencing was PBMCs or T cells enriched from blood (not recorded which). This receptor was obtained from a woman aged 18 to 35 who had recovered from COVID-19.

The CDR3 reads CASSPRVGAGYTF. The CDR3 nucleotides are TGTGCCAGCAGTCCCAGGGTGGGGGCTGGCTACACCTTC. The genes are TRBV28 and TRBJ1-2, with D perhaps TRBD1 (6 bases). V lost 5 bases and J lost 7, with 14 bases in between. This CDR3 spans 13 amino acids. Germline CDR1 reads MDHEN; CDR2 reads SYDVKM.